Included here is one TCR beta chain sequence, with context. Its antigen is unidentified. This record belongs to a study of cytomegalovirus exposure and HLA in healthy donors. About the study: Unique TCRs from HLA-typed donors, 80 million to 90 million of them, were held in an early data release. Findings of the study overall: Presence/absence analyses treated sequencing depth as roughly uniform across donors.

Germline-derived CDR1 and CDR2 are ENHRY and SYGVKD. The junction had 14 bases not matched to a gene; V was cut back by 0 bases and J by 7 bases. The CDR3 contains 17 residues. PCR primers comprised 60 Vbeta and 13 Jbeta primers. Generated by immunoSEQ multiplex PCR, the TCRdb table keeps only in-frame clones and is missing some. The table has 85,000 to 120,000 clones, 70% to 80% seen once; the top ten hold under 4%. The sequenced sample was PBMCs. The TCR sequence derives from a man in his 60s in good health and CMV-seronegative. V gene TRBV10-3 combines with J gene TRBJ2-7, with 8 bases matching TRBD1. The CDR3 reads CAISESRWTGTPVEQYV. CDR3 coding DNA: TGTGCCATCAGTGAGTCGAGGTGGACAGGGACCCCGGTGGAGCAGTACGTC.